Listed below are T cell receptor beta chains from one sample, sequenced in a study of cytomegalovirus exposure and HLA in healthy donors. This table comes from immunoSEQ multiplex PCR, and its TCRdb copy is limited to in-frame clones, with some not included. The sample records fewer than 150,000 clones, about 75% being singletons. Sequenced input: PBMCs. These receptors were obtained from a man aged 55 to 69 in good health and CMV-seropositive. The CDR3 runs from the conserved cysteine through the conserved F or W. Fields, in order: J gene, V gene, CDR3 protein.

TRBJ2-5,TRBV7-2,CASSVITGGQETQYF
TRBJ2-2,TRBV5-1,CASSTQPGGERAGELFF
TRBJ2-7,TRBV27,CASSPRGTYEQYF
TRBJ2-3,TRBV7-3,CASSFTSASTDTQYF
TRBJ1-4,TRBV28,CASSPPPGTGSEKLFF
TRBJ1-1,TRBV5-1,CASSLIGAVNTEAFF
TRBJ2-5,TRBV10-2,CASSALETQYF
TRBJ2-1,TRBV5-1,CASSLGQGANEQFF
TRBJ2-7,TRBV6-5,CASSGHIASYEQYF
TRBJ2-7,TRBV5-1,CASSLVRRETDEQYF
TRBJ1-1,TRBV6-1,CASRSGLLNTEAFF
TRBJ1-1,TRBV28,CASSLYWGDRLGKDTEAFF
TRBJ2-7,TRBV5-1,CASSLQTETYEQYF
TRBJ1-1,TRBV19,CASANLVGGSTEAFF
.,TRBV5-1,CASSLDATGASYEQYF
TRBJ1-3,TRBV7-8,CASSPHEPGQVSGNTIYF
TRBJ2-1,TRBV5-1,CASSLVVAGDNEQFF
TRBJ1-1,TRBV6-5,CASSSQGYTEAFF
TRBJ2-7,TRBV4-1,CASSQILVSEQYF
TRBJ2-3,TRBV9,CASSPTMYDTQYF
TRBJ1-2,TRBV5-1,CASSGGEIYGYTF
TRBJ2-7,TRBV5-1,CASSFDSYEQYF
TRBJ1-2,TRBV27,CASSPRRASQHGYTF
TRBJ1-5,TRBV2,CASSAGGVNQPQHF
TRBJ1-3,TRBV7-2,CASSSDGGAGNTIYF
TRBJ2-5,TRBV5-1,CASSPEDRGRETQYF
TRBJ2-3,TRBV5-6,CASSLGLGQRRTDTQYF
TRBJ2-7,TRBV18,CASSPPEGYALYF
TRBJ2-7,TRBV5-4,CASSPGGQNSYEQYF
TRBJ2-1,TRBV18,CASTPISYNEQFF
TRBJ1-1,TRBV19,CASSIRRAEAFF
TRBJ2-3,TRBV5-1,CASSLDWQTDTQYF
TRBJ2-3,TRBV27,CASSFPSGRGADTQYF
TRBJ2-7,TRBV28,CASRGIRSSYEQYF
TRBJ2-5,TRBV10-3,CATGTGQETQYF
TRBJ1-4,TRBV12-2,CASRPGDRALREKLFF
TRBJ1-5,TRBV28,CASINGWNQPQHF
TRBJ2-5,TRBV5-6,CASSPQRAGQETQYF
TRBJ1-4,TRBV7-8,CASSPVRAATNEKLFF
TRBJ2-7,TRBV5-1,CASSLGQDPDEQYF
TRBJ2-1,TRBV10-3,CAISDRENEQFF
TRBJ2-1,TRBV5-1,CASSLAGTSEGNEQFF
TRBJ2-2,TRBV28,CASSFPLGRAGELFF
TRBJ2-7,TRBV6-6,CASRMLAGSYEQYF
TRBJ1-5,TRBV19,CASRGEAAATNQPQHF
TRBJ2-3,TRBV7-2,CASSLPRTSTDTQYF
TRBJ1-1,TRBV6-5,CASRLNRGRNTEAFF
.,TRBV11-2,CASSLGVAVPYEQYF
TRBJ2-2,TRBV5-1,CASLGSANTGELFF
TRBJ1-6,TRBV6-1,CASSEGVRGSSPLHF
TRBJ2-3,TRBV2,CASSKGRGATSDTQYF
TRBJ1-1,TRBV2,CASSEEQGNTEAFF
TRBJ2-1,TRBV9,CASSRTSGGGNEQFF
TRBJ1-3,TRBV7-6,CASSLGQIGNTIYF
TRBJ1-3,TRBV5-1,CASSLSPGTASGNTIYF
TRBJ1-5,TRBV11-2,CASSWGQGQPQHF
TRBJ2-2,TRBV2,CASSDGADVKTGELFF